This note documents a single T cell receptor (beta chain) sequence. The germline V gene has CDR1 ENHRY and CDR2 SYGVKD. This CDR3 region has 17 residues. V was pared by 4 bases and J by 0 bases, with 9 bases of the junction left unmatched. The source of the sample is a study of cytomegalovirus exposure and HLA in healthy donors. The PCR had 60 Vbeta and 13 Jbeta primers. Using immunoSEQ multiplex PCR, the repertoire was profiled, and TCRdb retains in-frame clones only, with some absent. In the table there are about 120,000 clones, 77% of which are singletons. The sequence came from a human donor in good health. The chain links TRBV10-3 to TRBJ1-2, with 9 nucleotides matching TRBD1. What was sequenced was PBMCs. The CDR3 nucleotides are TGTGCCATCAGTGCTAGGACAGGGGCCTCACCTAACTATGGCTACACCTTC. This gives the protein CAISARTGASPNYGYTF.